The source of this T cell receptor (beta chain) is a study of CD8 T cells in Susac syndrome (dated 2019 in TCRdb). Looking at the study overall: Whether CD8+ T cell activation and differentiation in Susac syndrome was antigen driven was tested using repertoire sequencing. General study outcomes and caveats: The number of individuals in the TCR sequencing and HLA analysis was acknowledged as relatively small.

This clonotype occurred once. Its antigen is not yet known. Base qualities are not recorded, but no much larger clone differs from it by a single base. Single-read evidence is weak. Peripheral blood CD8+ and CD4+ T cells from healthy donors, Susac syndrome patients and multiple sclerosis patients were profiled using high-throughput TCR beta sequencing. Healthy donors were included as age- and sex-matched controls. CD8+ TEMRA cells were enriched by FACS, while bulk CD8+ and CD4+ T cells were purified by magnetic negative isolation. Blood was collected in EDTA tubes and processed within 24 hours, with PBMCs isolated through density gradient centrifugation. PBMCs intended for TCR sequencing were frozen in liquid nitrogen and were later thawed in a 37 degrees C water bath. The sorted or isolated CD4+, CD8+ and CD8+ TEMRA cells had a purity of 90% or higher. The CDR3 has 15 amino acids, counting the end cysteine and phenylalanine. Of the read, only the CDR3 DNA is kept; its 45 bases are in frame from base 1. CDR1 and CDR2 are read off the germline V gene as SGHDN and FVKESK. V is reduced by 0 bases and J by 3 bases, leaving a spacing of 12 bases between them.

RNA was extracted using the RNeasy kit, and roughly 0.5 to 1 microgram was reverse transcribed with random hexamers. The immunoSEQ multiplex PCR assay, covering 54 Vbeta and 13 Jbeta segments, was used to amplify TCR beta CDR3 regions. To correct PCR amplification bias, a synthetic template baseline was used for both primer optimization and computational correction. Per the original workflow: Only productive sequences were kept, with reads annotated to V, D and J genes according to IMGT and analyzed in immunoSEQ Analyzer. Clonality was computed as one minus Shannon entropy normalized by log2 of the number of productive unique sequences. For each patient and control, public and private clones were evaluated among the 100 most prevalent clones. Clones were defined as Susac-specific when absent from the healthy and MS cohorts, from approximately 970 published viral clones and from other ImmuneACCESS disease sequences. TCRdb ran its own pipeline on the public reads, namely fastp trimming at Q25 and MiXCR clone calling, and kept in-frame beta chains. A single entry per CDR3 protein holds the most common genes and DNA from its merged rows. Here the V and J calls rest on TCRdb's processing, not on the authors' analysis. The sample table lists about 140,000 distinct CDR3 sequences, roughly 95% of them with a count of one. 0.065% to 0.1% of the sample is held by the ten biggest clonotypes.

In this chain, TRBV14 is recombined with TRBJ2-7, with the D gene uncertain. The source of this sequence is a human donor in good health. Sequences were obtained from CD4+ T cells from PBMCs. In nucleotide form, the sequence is TGTGCCAGCAGCCAAGATTCGATTTCCTACTACGAGCAGTACTTC. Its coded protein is CASSQDSISYYEQYF.